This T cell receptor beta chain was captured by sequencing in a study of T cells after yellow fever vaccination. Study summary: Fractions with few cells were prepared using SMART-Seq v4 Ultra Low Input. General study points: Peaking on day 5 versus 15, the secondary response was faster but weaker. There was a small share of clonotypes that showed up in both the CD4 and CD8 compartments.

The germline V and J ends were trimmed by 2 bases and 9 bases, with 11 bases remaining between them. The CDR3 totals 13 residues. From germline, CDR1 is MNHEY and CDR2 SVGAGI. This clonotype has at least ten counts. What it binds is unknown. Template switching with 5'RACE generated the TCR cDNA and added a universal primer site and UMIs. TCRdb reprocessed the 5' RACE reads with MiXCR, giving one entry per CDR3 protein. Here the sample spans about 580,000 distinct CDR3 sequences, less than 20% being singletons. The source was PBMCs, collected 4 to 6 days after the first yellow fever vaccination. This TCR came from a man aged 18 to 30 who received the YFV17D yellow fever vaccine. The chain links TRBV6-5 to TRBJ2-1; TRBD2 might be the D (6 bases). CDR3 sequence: CASSYPGLSEQFF. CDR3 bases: TGTGCCAGCAGTTACCCGGGACTCTCTGAGCAGTTCTTC.